This T cell receptor beta chain is drawn from a study of blood T cell repertoires in COVID-19. Only in-frame clones appear in the TCRdb table, and some are missing; sequencing was by immunoSEQ multiplex PCR. Among about 480,000 clones listed, about 91% were seen once. The CDR3 totals 14 residues. The germline gives CDR1 DFQATT, CDR2 SNEGSKA (reference sequence). J lost 5 bases, V lost 3 bases, and 8 bases had no gene match. The genes are TRBV20-1 and TRBJ2-7; TRBD2 matches at 9 bases. The receptor's source is a woman in her fifties or sixties with COVID-19, enrolled during active disease. Sequenced: peripheral blood. CDR3 in DNA: TGCAGTGCTAGTCCCCGGACTAGCGTACACGAGCAGTACTTC. Encoded protein: CSASPRTSVHEQYF.